The next 19 T cell receptor beta chains were all read from a single sample in a study of T cells after yellow fever vaccination. In TCRdb, the 5' RACE reads were re-called with MiXCR into one record per CDR3 protein. Among under 150,000 distinct CDR3 sequences listed, over 12% were seen once. The input for sequencing was CD8+ T cells sorted from PBMCs, taken 5 days after the yellow fever booster vaccination. The receptors stem from a man younger than 35 who received the YFV17D yellow fever vaccine.

Only a few counts were recorded for this clonotype. V gene TRBV6-6 combines with J gene TRBJ1-1; perhaps TRBD1 as D (5 bases). The CDR3 consists of 13 residues. Per the germline V gene, CDR1 is MNHNY and CDR2 is SVGAGI (reference sequence). Trimming removed 8 bases at V and 1 base at J, with 11 bases between. This chain's CDR3 is CASWGPWNTEAFF. CDR3 DNA sequence: TGTGCCAGCTGGGGACCCTGGAACACTGAAGCTTTCTTT.

This clonotype was recorded a few times. The V gene is TRBV6-5, the J gene TRBJ1-1; D possibly corresponds to TRBD1 (5 bases). Germline values: CDR1 MNHEY, CDR2 SVGAGI. V lost 6 bases to trimming and J lost 3 bases, with 20 bases between them. This CDR3 has 16 amino acids. The CDR3 loop is CASSRDSGPVYTEAFF. The CDR3 coding sequence is TGTGCCAGCAGCCGAGACAGTGGCCCGGTCTACACTGAAGCTTTCTTT.

The chain carries TRBV4-1 and TRBJ1-1; TRBD1 aligns across 7 bases. V lost 1 base to trimming and J lost 1 base; unmatched junction nucleotides: 3. Germline V gives CDR1 MGHRA, CDR2 YSYEKL. CDR3 length: 15 amino acids. DNA of the CDR3: TGCGCCAGCAGCCAAGTTCAGGGGGAGAACACTGAAGCTTTCTTT. This codes for CASSQVQGENTEAFF.

This clonotype showed up just a few times. The chain links TRBV10-3 to TRBJ2-1; 10 bases line up with TRBD2. The ends lost 7 bases at V and 7 bases at J; junction bases unmatched: 7. The germline V gene has CDR1 ENHRY and CDR2 SYGVKD. CDR3 length: 14 residues. The CDR3 bases are TGTGCCATCAAAGAGCGGGGGGGCGGAAATGAGCAGTTCTTC. Encoded protein: CAIKERGGGNEQFF.

This clonotype was counted between two and nine times. The chain has TRBV11-1 and TRBJ2-2, with TRBD1 identical over 9 bases. V dropped 5 bases and J dropped 4; count of bases not matched to a gene: 2. This CDR3 comprises 14 residues. The germline gives CDR1 SGHAT, CDR2 FQDESV (reference sequence). The CDR3 region is CASSADRGTGELFF. DNA of the CDR3: TGTGCCAGCAGCGCGGACAGGGGCACCGGGGAGCTGTTTTTT.

The chain has TRBV12-3 or TRBV12-4 and TRBJ1-2; D gene ambiguous. The ends were cut back, 5 bases at V and 4 bases at J, with 14 bases in the middle. The CDR3 covers 14 residues. The CDR3 region has the DNA TGTGCCAGCAGTCCGGACGGCAGACGCTATGGCTACACCTTC. As protein: CASSPDGRRYGYTF.

This clonotype was seen at least ten times. V usage is TRBV7-9 and J usage is TRBJ1-6, with 7 bases lining up with TRBD1. The CDR3 loop spans 14 amino acids. The ends lost 2 bases at V and 8 bases at J; junction bases unmatched: 3. CDR1 is SEHNR and CDR2 is FQNEAQ in the germline V gene (reference sequence). Written as DNA, the CDR3 is TGTGCCAGCAGCTTATCAGGGGGGGATTCACCCCTCCACTTT. Translated, it gives CASSLSGGDSPLHF.

This sequence joins TRBV20-1 and TRBJ2-7; 9 bases align to TRBD1. In germline, CDR1 is DFQATT, CDR2 SNEGSKA (reference sequence). V lost 1 base and J lost 6; bases outside the gene matches: 7. There are 14 residues in the CDR3. In DNA form, the CDR3 reads TGCAGTGCTAGAGGAGACAGGGGGAATTTCGAGCAGTACTTC. The encoded protein is CSARGDRGNFEQYF.

This clonotype was seen repeatedly, ten times or more. The chain joins TRBV11-2 to TRBJ2-2; no definite D call. V was clipped by 4 bases and J by 5 bases, with 14 bases between them. CDR1 and CDR2 (germline): SGHAT, FQNNGV. The CDR3 spans 15 residues. CDR3 residues: CASSSSDPMTGELFF. The CDR3 DNA reads TGTGCCAGCAGCTCCTCCGACCCGATGACCGGGGAGCTGTTTTTT.

This clonotype was picked up a small number of times. The CDR3 DNA reads TGCGCCAGCAGCAGGACCACCTACGAGCAGTACTTC. Its protein product is CASSRTTYEQYF. The genes are TRBV5-1 and TRBJ2-7; D is uncertain. The CDR3 has 12 residues. The germline V gene has CDR1 SGHRS and CDR2 YFSETQ. The V end lost 4 bases, the J end lost 2 bases, and 7 bases lay between the germline ends.

This clonotype was picked up many times. This chain links TRBV6-4 with TRBJ2-2; TRBD2 aligns across 11 bases. CDR3 length: 15 residues. The ends lost 2 bases at V and 4 bases at J; junction bases unmatched: 0. CDR1 and CDR2 from the germline V gene are MRHNA and SNTAGT. CDR3 nucleotides: TGTGCCAGCAGTGACACTAGCGGGGGCACCGGGGAGCTGTTTTTT. It encodes CASSDTSGGTGELFF.

The rearrangement links TRBV7-8 to TRBJ1-1, with D unclear. V was cut by 5 bases and J by 7 bases, with 20 bases left in between. The CDR3 sequence is 15 residues long. The germline gives CDR1 SGHVS, CDR2 FQNEAQ. The CDR3 nucleotides are TGTGCCAGCAGCCGACGTAGTTCAGTTGGGAGTGAAGCTTTCTTT. Its protein is CASSRRSSVGSEAFF.

This clonotype came up a few times. V usage is TRBV6-2 or TRBV6-3 and J usage is TRBJ1-4; no clear D gene. V was trimmed by 2 bases and J by 13 bases, leaving 14 bases between them. Germline V gives CDR1 MNHEY, CDR2 SVGEGT. The length of the CDR3 is 13 residues. The CDR3 DNA reads TGTGCCAGCAGTTACGGAACGGCCCGCGGACTGTTTTTT. It codes for CASSYGTARGLFF.

Worth noting for this clonotype: A junction end diverges from the germline sequence, so it may reflect a read error. The chain is built from TRBV6-6 and TRBJ2-3; perhaps TRBD1 as D (6 bases). This CDR3 is built from 15 residues. Germline CDR1 and CDR2: MNHNY and SVGAGI (reference sequence). This CDR3 is CASRRDITITYTQYF. The DNA for the CDR3 is TGTGCCAGCAGAAGGGACATCACCATCACATATACGCAGTATTTT.

This clonotype has a handful of counts. CDR3 bases: TGTGCCAGCAGTGATCCCTCAGGGTTGAACACTGAAGCTTTCTTT. As protein: CASSDPSGLNTEAFF. The rearrangement links TRBV25-1 to TRBJ1-1; a possible D gene is TRBD1 (5 bases). CDR1 and CDR2 from the germline V gene are MGHDK and SYGVNS. V lost 3 bases to trimming and J lost 0 bases, with 11 bases between them. The CDR3 has 15 residues. Full variable domain (missing parts from reference TRBV25-1 and TRBJ1-1): EADIYQTPRYLVIGTGKKITLECSQTMGHDKMYWYQQDPGMELHLIHYSYGVNSTEKGDLSSESTVSRIRTEHFPLTLESARPSHTSQYLCASSDPSGLNTEAFFGQGTRLTVV.

This clonotype was found a few times. The J gene is TRBJ2-4, the V gene TRBV6-1, with a tentative D call TRBD2 (5 bases). This CDR3 is 14 amino acids long. Germline V gives CDR1 MNHNS, CDR2 SASEGT. V lost 6 bases and J lost 7, with 16 bases in between. The CDR3 spells CASRGLNGGNIQYF. The CDR3 DNA reads TGTGCCAGCAGAGGCCTCAACGGCGGGAACATTCAGTACTTC.

This clonotype came up a few times. The chain is built from TRBV19 and TRBJ2-1, with a possible D match to TRBD2 (6 bases). Trimming cost V 4 bases and J 1 base, with 8 bases left between them. CDR3 length: 14 residues. Per germline, CDR1 LNHDA and CDR2 SQIVND (reference sequence). The CDR3 DNA sequence: TGTGCCAGTAGTAGGCTAGCGTCCTACAATGAGCAGTTCTTC. It translates to CASSRLASYNEQFF.

This clonotype showed up just a few times. The genes are TRBV9 and TRBJ2-5, with D perhaps matching TRBD1 (6 bases). The V end was cut by 1 base, the J end by 5 bases, with 30 bases between. CDR1 SGDLS and CDR2 YYNGEE come from the germline V gene. The CDR3 extends over 20 amino acids. CDR3 in amino acids: CASSVSLAGGVQGDSETQYF. In DNA form, the CDR3 reads TGTGCCAGCAGCGTATCCCTCGCTGGGGGCGTACAGGGTGATTCGGAGACCCAGTACTTC.

The V call is TRBV5-5, the J call TRBJ2-3; 14 bases agree with TRBD2. The length of the CDR3 is 16 residues. Germline-derived CDR1 and CDR2 are SGHKS and YYEKEE (reference sequence). Trimming at V came to 3 bases and at J to 4 bases, leaving 4 bases not matched to a gene. DNA of the CDR3: TGTGCCAGCAGCTGGACTAGCGGGGGGCTGGCAGATACGCAGTATTTT. Translating it yields CASSWTSGGLADTQYF.